This TCR beta chain was identified during a study of CD8 T cells in Susac syndrome. Germline V CDR1 and CDR2: MGHRA, YSYEKL. The CDR3 has 15 amino acids. V was clipped by 4 bases and J by 2 bases; unmatched bases: 5. With random hexamers, reverse transcription was performed on about 0.45 to 1 ug of RNA. A single record per CDR3 protein comes from TCRdb applying MiXCR to the immunoSEQ multiplex PCR reads. The sample includes 150,000 to 200,000 distinct CDR3 sequences, around 94% of them seen just once. This clonotype originated in a human donor with multiple sclerosis. The genes are TRBV4-1 and TRBJ2-4; 7 bases agree with TRBD2. The sample comprised CD4+ T cells from PBMCs. In DNA form, the CDR3 reads TGCGCCAGCAGCCCGGGGAGCGGGACCAAAAACATTCAGTACTTC. Amino acid sequence: CASSPGSGTKNIQYF.